This T cell receptor (beta chain) was found in a study of blood T cell repertoires in COVID-19. Clones were sequenced by immunoSEQ multiplex PCR, and TCRdb holds only the in-frame ones, with some missing. There are 310,000 or so clones in the sample; roughly 87% occur only once, and less than 6% lies in the top ten. Losses at the gene ends were 4 bases for V and 1 base for J; bases not matched to a gene: 10. The germline gives CDR1 LGHNA, CDR2 YNFKEQ. CDR3 length equals 17 residues. Input material: PBMCs or T cells enriched from blood (not recorded which). The receptor was derived from a woman in her thirties who had recovered from COVID-19. The rearrangement joins TRBV4-2 to TRBJ2-3, with TRBD2 identical over 8 bases. Here the CDR3 reads CASSPDSGGGGTDTQYF. The CDR3 DNA reads as TGTGCCAGCAGCCCTGACAGCGGGGGCGGTGGCACAGATACGCAGTATTTT.